A selection of T cell receptor beta chains follows, all from one sample in a study of blood T cell repertoires in COVID-19. The assay was immunoSEQ multiplex PCR, and TCRdb's table has in-frame clones only and misses some. The table includes around 170,000 clones, around 72% detected once. Sequenced input: peripheral blood. The receptors stem from a woman older than 75 with acute or convalescent COVID-19. The CDR3 runs from the conserved cysteine through the conserved F or W. A D gene is named only where the DNA matches it firmly. The size entry is marked missing in some rows and otherwise reads once, few, many or a size class.

cdr3_nt cdr3_aa d_call clone_size j_call v_call
TGTGCCAGCAGTGACAATTTCAACACTGAAGCTTTCTTT CASSDNFNTEAFF . . TRBJ1-1 TRBV2
TGTGCCTGGAGTAGACAGGGAGACTCACCCCTCCACTTT CAWSRQGDSPLHF TRBD1 . TRBJ1-6 TRBV30
TGTGCCAGCAGCTTAGCAGGGCAGGGAGGGAAACAGTACTTC CASSLAGQGGKQYF TRBD2 . TRBJ2-7 TRBV7-9
TGTGCCAGCAGCCCCCTCGCGGGATTGAACTCACCCCTCCACTTT CASSPLAGLNSPLHF . . TRBJ1-6 TRBV7-2
TGTGCCAGCAGCCACATTGCCGCTAATGAGCAGTTCTTC CASSHIAANEQFF . . TRBJ2-1 TRBV11-2
TGTGCCAGCAGTCTCCTCAGCGGACTCCATTCCTACAATGAGCAGTTCTTC CASSLLSGLHSYNEQFF . once TRBJ2-1 TRBV6-6
TGTGCCAGCAGCTCCCCCCTTATGGATACGCAGTATTTT CASSSPLMDTQYF . . TRBJ2-3 TRBV7-9
TGTGCCAGTAGTCTCAAACTACCCCCGGCGGGGACAGCAGGCTATGGCTACACCTTC CASSLKLPPAGTAGYGYTF TRBD1 . TRBJ1-2 TRBV19
TGTGCCTGGGCTGGACAGGGGAATGGCTACACCTTC CAWAGQGNGYTF TRBD1 . TRBJ1-2 TRBV30
TGTGCCATCAGAGGAGACCTATCACCCCTCCACTTT CAIRGDLSPLHF . . TRBJ1-6 TRBV10-3
TGTGCCAGCAGCTTCGGGGGCTCTGGAAACACCATATATTTT CASSFGGSGNTIYF . . TRBJ1-3 TRBV7-6
TGTGCCAGCAGGAGACTAGCGGGGGAAAACAATGAGCAGTTCTTC CASRRLAGENNEQFF TRBD2 . TRBJ2-1 TRBV2
TGTGCCAGCAGCTCCCTACGGTCCCCAGAGACCCAGTACTTC CASSSLRSPETQYF . few TRBJ2-5 TRBV5-4
TGCAGCGTTGCCCGACAGCTTTCGGCAGATACGCAGTATTTT CSVARQLSADTQYF . . TRBJ2-3 TRBV29-1
TGTGCCAGCAGCCAAGCTGGGGCGAGCGGGAACGGGAATGAGCAGTTCTTC CASSQAGASGNGNEQFF TRBD2 . TRBJ2-1 TRBV3-1/TRBV3-2
TGTGCCAGCAGTCCTGGGGGCAACACCGGGGAGCTGTTTTTT CASSPGGNTGELFF . . TRBJ2-2 TRBV6-5
TGTGCCAGCAGTTTCTTTGCGCGGGAGGAGGTTAATGAGCAGTTCTTC CASSFFAREEVNEQFF TRBD2 . TRBJ2-1 TRBV27
TGCGCCAGCAGCCAGACTAGCCAGGGAGATACGCAGTATTTT CASSQTSQGDTQYF TRBD2 . TRBJ2-3 TRBV5-1
TGTGCCAGTAGTACTAGCTATGAGCAGTTCTTC CASSTSYEQFF . few TRBJ2-1 TRBV19
TGTGCCAGCAGTTTATACAGAAGCTACAATGAGCAGTTCTTC CASSLYRSYNEQFF . once TRBJ2-1 TRBV28
TGTGCCAGCAGTTGGTCCCACGGCGGGGGCCTCAATGAGCAGTTCTTC CASSWSHGGGLNEQFF . . TRBJ2-1 TRBV27
TGTGCCAGTAGTATCCGCCGTCTAGATAGCAATCAGCCCCAGCATTTT CASSIRRLDSNQPQHF . . TRBJ1-5 TRBV19
TGTGCCAGCAGTGCGGGACAGGGGGCTACTGAAGCTTTCTTT CASSAGQGATEAFF TRBD1 . TRBJ1-1 TRBV2
TGTGCCAGCAGCCAAGGCTGGACAGAGCGAGGAGAGCAGTACTTC CASSQGWTERGEQYF . . TRBJ2-7 TRBV14
TGTGCCAGCAGTTTATCCGGAACAGGTCGCACTGAAGCTTTCTTT CASSLSGTGRTEAFF . . TRBJ1-1 TRBV28
TGCGCCAGCAGCACTCCGGGACAGGGGGCCCAGTACTTC CASSTPGQGAQYF TRBD1 . TRBJ2-5 TRBV5-1
TGTGCCAGCAGCCCCGGACATCAACTCAGGGGGATTCAGTACTTC CASSPGHQLRGIQYF TRBD1 . TRBJ2-4 TRBV7-2
TGTGCCAGCAGTTTAGAGAGAATGTACGAGCAGTACTTC CASSLERMYEQYF . . TRBJ2-7 TRBV12-3/TRBV12-4
TGTGCCAGCAGTTTCCCGGACACTTTCCCCGGCTACACCTTC CASSFPDTFPGYTF . . TRBJ1-2 TRBV6-2/TRBV6-3
TGTGCCAGCAGTTACCCGACAGGGATGGAGACCCAGTACTTC CASSYPTGMETQYF TRBD1 . TRBJ2-5 TRBV6-6
TGTGCCAGCAGCCAAGCTGCTACTAGCGGGAGCACCATTTCCTACGAGCAGTACTTC CASSQAATSGSTISYEQYF TRBD2 once TRBJ2-7 TRBV4-2
TGCAGCGTTGGGGCGGGAGTGGATCTTTACGAGCAGTACTTC CSVGAGVDLYEQYF TRBD2 . TRBJ2-7 TRBV29-1
TGTGCCAGCAGTTACTCTTCCCAGGGGCTGAACTATGGCTACACCTTC CASSYSSQGLNYGYTF . . TRBJ1-2 TRBV6-5
TGCAGTGCTGACAGTAACTATGGCTACACCTTC CSADSNYGYTF . . TRBJ1-2 TRBV20-1
TGCGCCAGCAGCCAATCTGACAGAAGACAATCACCCCTCCACTTT CASSQSDRRQSPLHF . once TRBJ1-6 TRBV4-1
TGTGCCAGTAGTCCATGGACAGGGGCGGGTAATAGCAATCAGCCCCAGCATTTT CASSPWTGAGNSNQPQHF TRBD1 . TRBJ1-5 TRBV19
TGTGCCAGCAGTTCCGTAGCGGGAGGCCCTGGCACCGGGGAGCTGTTTTTT CASSSVAGGPGTGELFF TRBD2 . TRBJ2-2 TRBV27
TGTGCCAGTAGTATTGAGGGTCTCTCCTACAATGAGCAGTTCTTC CASSIEGLSYNEQFF . . TRBJ2-1 TRBV19
TGTGCCAGCAGCTTCGGACAGGGAGGCAATCAGCCCCAGCATTTT CASSFGQGGNQPQHF TRBD1 . TRBJ1-5 TRBV7-9
TGCGCCAGCAGTGAGGGCCCTGATACGTTTGAGCAGTTCTTC CASSEGPDTFEQFF . . TRBJ2-1 TRBV10-1
TGTGCCATCAGTGAGTCGAAAGGTAGCGGGGATGAGCAGTTCTTC CAISESKGSGDEQFF TRBD2 . TRBJ2-1 TRBV10-3